This T cell receptor beta chain was observed in a study of T cells in Graves' hyperthyroidism and ophthalmopathy. Trimming removed 8 bases at V and 5 bases at J, with 16 bases between. Germline values: CDR1 DFQATT, CDR2 SNEGSKA (reference sequence). The CDR3 covers 14 residues. TCR beta CDR3 sequences were amplified from RNA transcripts. When the TCR CDR3 underwent first-round RT-PCR, the HTBI primer set was used. Each CDR3 protein is one row after TCRdb ran MiXCR on the multiplex PCR reads. There are approximately 590,000 distinct CDR3 sequences in the sample; about 43% occur only once, and roughly 8.2% lies in the top ten. Stable disease denoted Graves' hyperthyroidism without ophthalmopathy progression within 18 months.

The V call is TRBV20-1, the J call TRBJ1-6, with unresolved D. The TCR comes from a woman between 18 and 30 years old with Graves' hyperthyroidism. Sequencing was carried out using peripheral blood or thyroid tissue (not recorded which). The DNA for the CDR3 is TGCAGTTATATTCAGGAGGCGGATAATTCACCCCTCCACTTT. Translation gives CSYIQEADNSPLHF.